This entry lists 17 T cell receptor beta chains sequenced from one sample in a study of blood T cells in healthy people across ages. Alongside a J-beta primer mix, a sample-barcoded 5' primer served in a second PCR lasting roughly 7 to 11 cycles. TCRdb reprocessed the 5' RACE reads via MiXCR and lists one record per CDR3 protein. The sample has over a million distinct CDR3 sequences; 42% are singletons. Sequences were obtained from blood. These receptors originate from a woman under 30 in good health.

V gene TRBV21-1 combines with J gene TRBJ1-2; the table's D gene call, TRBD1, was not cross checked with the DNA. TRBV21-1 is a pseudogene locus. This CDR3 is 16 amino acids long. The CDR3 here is CASSKGGAHNFGGYTF. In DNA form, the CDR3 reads TGTGCCAGCAGCAAGGGGGGGGCACACAATTTTGGAGGCTACACCTTC.

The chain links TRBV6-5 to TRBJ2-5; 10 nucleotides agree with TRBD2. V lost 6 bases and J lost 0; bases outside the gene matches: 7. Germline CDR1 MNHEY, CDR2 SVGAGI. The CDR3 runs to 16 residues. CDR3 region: CASRSGLAAYQETQYF. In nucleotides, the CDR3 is TGTGCCAGCAGATCCGGACTAGCGGCGTACCAAGAGACCCAGTACTTC.

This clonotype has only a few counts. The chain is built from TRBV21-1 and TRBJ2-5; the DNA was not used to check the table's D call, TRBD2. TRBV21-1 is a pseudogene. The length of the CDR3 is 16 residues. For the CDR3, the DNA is TGTGCCAGCAGCAAATCGTCGAGAGGGGCCTCACGGACCCAGTACTTC. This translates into CASSKSSRGASRTQYF.

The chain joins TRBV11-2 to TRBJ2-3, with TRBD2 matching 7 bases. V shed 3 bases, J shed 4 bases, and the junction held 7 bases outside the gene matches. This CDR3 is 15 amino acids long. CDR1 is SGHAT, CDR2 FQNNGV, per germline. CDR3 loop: CASSFQRDKADTQYF. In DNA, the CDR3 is TGTGCCAGCAGCTTCCAGCGGGATAAGGCAGATACGCAGTATTTT. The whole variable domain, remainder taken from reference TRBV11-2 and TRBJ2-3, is EAGVAQSPRYKIIEKRQSVAFWCNPISGHATLYWYQQILGQGPKLLIQFQNNGVVDDSQLPKDRFSAERLKGVDSTLKIQPAKLEDSAVYLCASSFQRDKADTQYFGPGTRLTVL.

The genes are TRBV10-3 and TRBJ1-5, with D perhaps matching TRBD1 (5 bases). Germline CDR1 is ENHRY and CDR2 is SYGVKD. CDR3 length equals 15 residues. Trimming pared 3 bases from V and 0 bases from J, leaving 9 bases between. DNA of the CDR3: TGTGCCATCAGTGACCACAGGTATAGCAATCAGCCCCAGCATTTT. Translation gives CAISDHRYSNQPQHF.

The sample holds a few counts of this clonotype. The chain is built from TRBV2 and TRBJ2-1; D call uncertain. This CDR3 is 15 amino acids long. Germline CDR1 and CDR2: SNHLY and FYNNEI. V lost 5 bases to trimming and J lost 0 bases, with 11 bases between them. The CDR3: CASSTGHYSYNEQFF. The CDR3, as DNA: TGTGCCAGCAGTACGGGCCATTACTCCTACAATGAGCAGTTCTTC.

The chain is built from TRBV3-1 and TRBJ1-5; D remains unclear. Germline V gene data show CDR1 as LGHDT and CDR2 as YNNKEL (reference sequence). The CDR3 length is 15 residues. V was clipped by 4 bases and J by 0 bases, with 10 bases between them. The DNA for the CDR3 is TGTGCCAGCAGCCGCTCGGTTGTTAGCAATCAGCCCCAGCATTTT. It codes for CASSRSVVSNQPQHF.

The CDR3 bases are TGTGCCAGCTCGGGGGCGCGCGTGAATACGCAGTATTTT. It is translated as CASSGARVNTQYF. The chain uses TRBV6-5 and TRBJ2-3, with D perhaps TRBD1 or TRBD2 (6 bases each). Trimming stripped 8 bases from V and 7 bases from J, with 16 bases between. CDR1 and CDR2 (germline): MNHEY, SVGAGI. This CDR3 spans 13 amino acids.

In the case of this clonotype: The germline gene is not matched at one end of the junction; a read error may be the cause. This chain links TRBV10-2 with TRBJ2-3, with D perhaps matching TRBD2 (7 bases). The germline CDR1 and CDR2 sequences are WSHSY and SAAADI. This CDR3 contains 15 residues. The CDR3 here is CAGSDRGAHTDTQYF. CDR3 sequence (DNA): TGCGCCGGCAGTGACCGGGGGGCCCACACAGATACGCAGTATTTT.

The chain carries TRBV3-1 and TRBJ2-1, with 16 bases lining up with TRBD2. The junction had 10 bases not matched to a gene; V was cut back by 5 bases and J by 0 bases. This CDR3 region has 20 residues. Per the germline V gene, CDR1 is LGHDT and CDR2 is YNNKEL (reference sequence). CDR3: CASSALPGLAGGSSYNEQFF. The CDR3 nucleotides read TGTGCCAGCAGCGCCCTACCGGGACTAGCGGGAGGGAGCTCCTACAATGAGCAGTTCTTC.

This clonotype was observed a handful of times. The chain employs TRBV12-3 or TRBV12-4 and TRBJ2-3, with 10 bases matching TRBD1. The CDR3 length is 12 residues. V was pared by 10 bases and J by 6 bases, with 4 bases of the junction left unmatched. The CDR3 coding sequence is TGTGCCAACGGACAGGGGGTGGATACGCAGTATTTT. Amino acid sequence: CANGQGVDTQYF.

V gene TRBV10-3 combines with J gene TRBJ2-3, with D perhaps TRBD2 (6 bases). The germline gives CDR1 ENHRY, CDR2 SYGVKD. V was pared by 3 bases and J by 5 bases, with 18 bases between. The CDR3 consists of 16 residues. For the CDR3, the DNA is TGTGCCATCAGTGATCCCGGGATCGGGGGTAGAGATACGCAGTATTTT. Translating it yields CAISDPGIGGRDTQYF.

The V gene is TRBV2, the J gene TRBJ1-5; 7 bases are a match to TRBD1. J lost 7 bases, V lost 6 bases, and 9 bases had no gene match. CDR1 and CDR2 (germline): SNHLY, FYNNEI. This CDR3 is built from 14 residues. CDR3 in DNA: TGTGCCAGCAGGGGAGGGGGCGCGGGGCAGCCCCAGCATTTT. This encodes CASRGGGAGQPQHF.

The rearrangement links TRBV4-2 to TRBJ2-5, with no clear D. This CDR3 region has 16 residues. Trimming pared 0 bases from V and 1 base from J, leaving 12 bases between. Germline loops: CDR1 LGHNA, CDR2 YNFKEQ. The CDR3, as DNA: TGTGCCAGCAGCCAAGAGTCCTCAGGCGGCCAAGAGACCCAGTACTTC. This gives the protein CASSQESSGGQETQYF.

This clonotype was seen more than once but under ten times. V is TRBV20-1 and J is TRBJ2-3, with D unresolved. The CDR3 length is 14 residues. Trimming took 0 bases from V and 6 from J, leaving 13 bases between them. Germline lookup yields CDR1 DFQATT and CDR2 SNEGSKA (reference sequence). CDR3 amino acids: CSARDKLLRDTQYF. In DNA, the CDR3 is TGCAGTGCTAGAGATAAACTCCTCAGGGATACGCAGTATTTT.

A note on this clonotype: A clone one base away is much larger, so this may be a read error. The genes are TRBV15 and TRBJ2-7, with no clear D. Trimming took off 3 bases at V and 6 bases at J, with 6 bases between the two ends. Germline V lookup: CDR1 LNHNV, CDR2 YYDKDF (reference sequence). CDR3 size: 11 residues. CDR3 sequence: CATSRSGEQYF. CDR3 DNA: TGTGCCACCAGCAGGTCCGGCGAGCAGTACTTC.

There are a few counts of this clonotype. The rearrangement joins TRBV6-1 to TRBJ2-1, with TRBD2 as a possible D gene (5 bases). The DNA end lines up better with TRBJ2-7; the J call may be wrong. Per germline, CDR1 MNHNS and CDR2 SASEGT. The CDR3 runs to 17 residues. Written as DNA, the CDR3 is TGTGCCAGCAGTGAGGACCAGCGGTTCAGCTCCTACAATGAGCAGTACTTC. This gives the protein CASSEDQRFSSYNEQYF.